Shown below are 17 T cell receptor beta chains from a single sample sequenced in a study of blood T cell repertoires in COVID-19. Method: immunoSEQ multiplex PCR; TCRdb's copy keeps in-frame clones and lacks some. The data show 95,000 to 150,000 clones, just under 80% seen once. The material sequenced was peripheral blood. The receptor source for this set is a man aged 55 to 70 with active or convalescent COVID-19.

This clone is a singleton in its sample. The chain couples TRBV30 to TRBJ2-7; 12 bases are a match to TRBD1. This CDR3 is built from 20 residues. The germline CDR1 and CDR2 sequences are GTSNPN and SVGIG (reference sequence). The DNA of the CDR3 is TGTGCGTCCGGGACAGGGGGCGGGCTAGAGACTAGCGCGATATGCTACGAGCAGTACTTC. Translation: CASGTGGGLETSAICYEQYF.

V is TRBV6-5 and J is TRBJ2-6; the D gene is possibly TRBD1 (5 bases). Germline V gives CDR1 MNHEY, CDR2 SVGAGI. The CDR3 is 14 residues long. V was cut by 8 bases and J by 3 bases, with 11 bases left in between. CDR3 sequence: CASCRGIGANVLTF. In DNA form, the CDR3 reads TGTGCCAGCTGTAGGGGAATTGGGGCCAACGTCCTGACTTTC.

This clone has more than one count but fewer than ten. The chain uses TRBV5-6 and TRBJ1-1; D gene ambiguous. Trimming removed 0 bases from V and 0 bases from J, with 6 bases in between. Germline V gene sequence: CDR1 SGHDT, CDR2 YYEEEE. The CDR3 has 14 residues. CDR3 coding DNA: TGTGCCAGCAGCTTGGAACAGTTGAACACTGAAGCTTTCTTT. Translating gives CASSLEQLNTEAFF.

The V gene is TRBV5-1, the J gene TRBJ2-7; 12 bases fit TRBD2. Germline assignment: CDR1 SGHRS and CDR2 YFSETQ. CDR3 size: 15 residues. V dropped 6 bases and J dropped 6; count of bases not matched to a gene: 10. This CDR3 reads CASTPQGLAGGEQYF. The CDR3 region has the DNA TGCGCCAGCACCCCTCAGGGACTAGCGGGTGGCGAGCAGTACTTC.

The rearrangement joins TRBV19 to TRBJ2-7; no clear D gene. V lost 5 bases and J 3 bases, leaving 11 bases between the germline ends. CDR3 size: 13 residues. Per the germline V gene, CDR1 is LNHDA and CDR2 is SQIVND (reference sequence). DNA for the CDR3: TGTGCCAGTAGTGAGAGGCCGGACTACGAGCAGTACTTC. This translates into CASSERPDYEQYF.

The gene calls are TRBV11-2 and TRBJ2-3; D uncertain. V lost 4 bases and J 2 bases, leaving 4 bases between the germline ends. The CDR3 is 12 residues long. CDR1 SGHAT and CDR2 FQNNGV come from the germline V gene. CDR3: CASSSYTDTQYF. For the CDR3, the DNA is TGTGCCAGCAGCTCCTACACAGATACGCAGTATTTT.

The rearrangement joins TRBV5-6 to TRBJ1-1, with 7 bases matching TRBD1. The junction had 8 bases not matched to a gene; V was cut back by 8 bases and J by 4 bases. Germline CDR1 SGHDT, CDR2 YYEEEE. The length of the CDR3 is 13 residues. DNA of the CDR3: TGTGCCAGTCAATGGAGGGGGCTCACTGAAGCTTTCTTT. Its translation is CASQWRGLTEAFF.

V usage is TRBV4-1 and J usage is TRBJ2-1, with 8 bases identical to TRBD2. The ends lost 0 bases at V and 9 bases at J; junction bases unmatched: 16. Germline assignment: CDR1 MGHRA and CDR2 YSYEKL. The CDR3 sequence is 18 residues long. The CDR3 here is CASSQDPPEREWRSEQFF. Here the CDR3 DNA reads TGCGCCAGCAGCCAAGATCCCCCCGAGCGGGAGTGGCGTAGTGAGCAGTTCTTC.

This sequence joins TRBV19 and TRBJ2-7; weak D call: TRBD2 (6 bases). The germline gives CDR1 LNHDA, CDR2 SQIVND (reference sequence). The CDR3 totals 13 residues. V was trimmed by 1 base and J by 6 bases, leaving 10 bases between them. The CDR3 protein is CASSIVPGGEQYF. The CDR3 DNA reads as TGTGCCAGTAGTATAGTACCCGGGGGCGAGCAGTACTTC.

CDR3 in amino acids: CASPRQGKGNEQFF. CDR3 bases: TGTGCCAGCCCTAGACAGGGGAAAGGGAATGAGCAGTTCTTC. The chain carries TRBV18 and TRBJ2-1, with 8 bases lining up with TRBD1. This CDR3 spans 14 amino acids. Germline CDR1 reads KGHSH; CDR2 reads LQKENI. V was pared by 8 bases and J by 7 bases, with 10 bases of the junction left unmatched.

The rearrangement joins TRBV29-1 to TRBJ1-5; TRBD1 is a possible D gene (6 bases). Germline-derived CDR1 and CDR2 are SQVTM and ANQGSEA. The CDR3 sequence is 13 residues long. V was clipped by 4 bases and J by 3 bases, with 10 bases between them. This chain's CDR3 is CSVVVGANQPQHF. The CDR3 DNA is TGCAGCGTTGTTGTGGGGGCCAATCAGCCCCAGCATTTT.

The chain recombines TRBV5-6 with TRBJ1-5, with D tentatively TRBD1 (5 bases). The CDR3 extends over 16 amino acids. The V end was cut by 0 bases, the J end by 2 bases, with 12 bases between. The germline V gene encodes CDR1 SGHDT and CDR2 YYEEEE. This CDR3 reads CASSLGAGGGNQPQHF. The CDR3 DNA reads TGTGCCAGCAGCTTGGGAGCGGGGGGAGGCAATCAGCCCCAGCATTTT.

This clone was seen ten or more times. In DNA, the CDR3 is TGTGCCAGCAGTATAACAGGGAACTCCTACGAGCAGTACTTC. This translates into CASSITGNSYEQYF. V gene TRBV28 combines with J gene TRBJ2-7; a possible D gene is TRBD1 (6 bases). This CDR3 has 14 amino acids. The germline CDR1 and CDR2 sequences are MDHEN and SYDVKM. Trimming left V 5 bases short and J 0 bases short, with 11 bases between.

The V and J genes are TRBV30 and TRBJ2-7; no definite D call. This CDR3 contains 15 residues. Between the trimmed V and J ends, which lost 0 bases and 3 bases, there was a span of 15 bases. Germline V CDR1 and CDR2: GTSNPN, SVGIG (reference sequence). CDR3 nucleotides: TGTGCCTGGAGTGTAGAACGCGTTGAAAACTACGAGCAGTACTTC. Its translation: CAWSVERVENYEQYF. The full variable domain, completed using reference TRBV30 and TRBJ2-7, is SQTIHQWPATLVQPVGSPLSLECTVEGTSNPNLYWYRQAAGRGLQLLFYSVGIGQISSEVPQNLSASRPQDRQFILSSKKLLLSDSGFYLCAWSVERVENYEQYFGPGTRLTVT.

CDR3 nucleotides: TGTGCCAGTAGTGGGACTAGAGGGAATGAGCAGTTCTTC. This codes for CASSGTRGNEQFF. The chain employs TRBV19 and TRBJ2-1, with TRBD2 matching over 8 bases. The length of the CDR3 is 13 residues. The germline gives CDR1 LNHDA, CDR2 SQIVND (reference sequence). V dropped 5 bases and J dropped 7; count of bases not matched to a gene: 4.

This chain uses TRBV7-8 with TRBJ2-4; tentatively, D is TRBD2 (5 bases). Per germline, CDR1 SGHVS and CDR2 FQNEAQ. Trimming shortened V by 3 bases and J by 9 bases, and 12 bases separated the two germline ends. The CDR3 loop spans 13 amino acids. The DNA for the CDR3 is TGTGCCAGCAGCTTGGCCAGCGAGGGCATTCAGTACTTC. It encodes CASSLASEGIQYF. Full variable domain (rest looked up from reference TRBV7-8 and TRBJ2-4): GAGVSQSPRYKVAKRGQDVALRCDPISGHVSLFWYQQALGQGPEFLTYFQNEAQLDKSGLPSDRFFAERPEGSVSTLKIQRTQQEDSAVYLCASSLASEGIQYFGAGTRLSVL.

The CDR3 here is CASSRPGIEEQFF. CDR3 bases: TGTGCCAGCAGCAGACCGGGTATTGAGGAGCAGTTCTTC. The J gene is TRBJ2-1, the V gene TRBV7-3; D is unresolved. V lost 5 bases to trimming and J lost 10 bases, with 15 bases between them. The germline V gene encodes CDR1 SGHTA and CDR2 FQGTGA. This CDR3 is 13 amino acids long.